This TCR beta chain was captured in a study of T cell responses to AZD1222 COVID-19 vaccine. General study findings and limits: There were vaccine-associated CD4 TCRs across spike, dominant at 160-218 and 743-854. Only a handful of AZD1222 recipients, roughly six in all, had baseline seropositivity.

The J segment lost 0 bases and the V segment lost 5 bases, leaving 9 bases of the junction unmatched. Looked up from germline, CDR1 is SEHNR and CDR2 is FQNEAQ (reference sequence). The length of the CDR3 is 18 residues. Comments on this clone: What it binds is unknown.

Data came from immunoSEQ multiplex PCR; TCRdb stores just in-frame clones and leaves some out. The sample yields approximately 130,000 clones, 80% to 90% seen once. The clonotype originates from an adult who received the AZD1222 COVID-19 vaccine. The chain recombines TRBV7-9 with TRBJ2-1, with 11 bases that match TRBD2. The sequences come from peripheral blood, collected 28 days after the second AZD1222 dose. In nucleotides, the CDR3 is TGTGCCAGCAGCGCCGGGACTAGCGGCACCAGCTCCTACAATGAGCAGTTCTTC. Translated, it gives CASSAGTSGTSSYNEQFF. Combining the CDR3 with reference TRBV7-9 and TRBJ2-1 gives the whole variable domain DTGVSQNPRHKITKRGQNVTFRCDPISEHNRLYWYRQTLGQGPEFLTYFQNEAQLEKSRLLSDRFSAERPKGSFSTLEIQRTEQGDSAMYLCASSAGTSGTSSYNEQFFGPGTRLTVL.